Each of the 7 T cell receptor beta chains below was sequenced from the same sample in a study of technical replicates of blood from several donors. The table came from immunoSEQ multiplex PCR; TCRdb's copy has only in-frame clones and leaves some out. This sample has some 87,000 clones; roughly 97% occur once, and the top ten carry roughly 0.35%. What was sequenced was T cells isolated from PBMCs. These receptors were obtained from a human donor in good health.

As concerns this clone: The junction departs from the called germline gene at one end, perhaps through a read error. This chain uses TRBV11-3 with TRBJ2-7, with TRBD2 identical over 13 bases. The CDR3 runs 14 residues. Germline V gives CDR1 SGHNT, CDR2 YENEEA. The CDR3 bases are TGTGCCAGCAGCTCGGGACTAGCGGGACTTAATCAGGACTTC. Protein: CASSSGLAGLNQDF.

This clone came up once. The chain recombines TRBV2 with TRBJ2-7; 8 bases agree with TRBD1. Germline CDR1 reads SNHLY; CDR2 reads FYNNEI. With 2 bases clipped from V and 3 bases from J, the junction kept 3 bases outside the gene matches. This CDR3 is 14 amino acids long. CDR3 nucleotides: TGTGCCAGCAGTGAAAGGACAGGGAGCTACGAGCAGTACTTC. Protein sequence: CASSERTGSYEQYF.

V gene TRBV13 combines with J gene TRBJ1-5, with D perhaps TRBD1 (5 bases). Per the germline V gene, CDR1 is PRHDT and CDR2 is FYEKMQ (reference sequence). Deletions cut 5 bases from V and 6 bases from J, with 11 bases between. The CDR3 covers 13 residues. CDR3 in DNA: TGTGCCAGCAGCCCCCCGACAGCTCAGCCCCAGCATTTT. Translation gives CASSPPTAQPQHF.

The V gene is TRBV19, the J gene TRBJ2-7; no clear D gene. This CDR3 spans 15 amino acids. V was trimmed by 5 bases and J by 4 bases, leaving 18 bases between them. CDR1 is LNHDA and CDR2 is SQIVND in the germline V gene (reference sequence). CDR3 sequence: CASSPDILITYEQYF. The CDR3 DNA follows: TGTGCCAGTAGTCCAGACATCCTAATAACGTACGAGCAGTACTTC.

This chain uses TRBV5-4 with TRBJ1-2; 9 nucleotides match TRBD1. V lost 1 base to trimming and J lost 3 bases; unmatched junction nucleotides: 1. CDR3 size: 14 residues. The germline V gene has CDR1 SGHNT and CDR2 YYREEE (reference sequence). The CDR3 sequence: CASSLRDRDYGYTF. The CDR3 DNA follows: TGTGCCAGCAGCTTGCGGGACAGGGACTATGGCTACACCTTC.

The chain couples TRBV2 to TRBJ1-5; the D gene is possibly TRBD1 (5 bases). CDR3 length: 15 amino acids. Germline V lookup: CDR1 SNHLY, CDR2 FYNNEI. The V and J ends lost 1 base and 7 bases respectively, with 14 bases between them. CDR3 residues: CASSEDAGSKQPQHF. CDR3 coding DNA: TGTGCCAGCAGTGAAGATGCAGGGTCGAAACAGCCCCAGCATTTT.

This clone was counted once. The chain is built from TRBV5-1 and TRBJ2-2; D unresolved. The germline CDR1 and CDR2 sequences are SGHRS and YFSETQ. The V end lost 6 bases, the J end lost 5 bases, and 8 bases lay between the germline ends. This CDR3 is 12 amino acids long. The DNA for the CDR3 is TGCGCCAGCATTCCGCGGACCGGGGAGCTGTTTTTT. Translation gives CASIPRTGELFF. Together with reference TRBV5-1 and TRBJ2-2, the CDR3 gives the full variable domain: KAGVTQTPRYLIKTRGQQVTLSCSPISGHRSVSWYQQTPGQGLQFLFEYFSETQRNKGNFPGRFSGRQFSNSRSEMNVSTLELGDSALYLCASIPRTGELFFGEGSRLTVL.